These T cell receptor beta chains were read from a single sample in a study of cytomegalovirus exposure and HLA in healthy donors. The method was immunoSEQ multiplex PCR; TCRdb's version includes in-frame clones alone and lacks a portion of them. Found here are some 120,000 clones, 83% of them singletons; the top ten hold roughly 3.5%. The sequencing sample was made of PBMCs. All receptors derive from a middle-aged woman in good health and CMV-seropositive. CDR3s include the opening cysteine and the closing phenylalanine or tryptophan.

v_gene,j_gene,CDR3aa
TRBV18,TRBJ1-3,CASSPISNLQGRGNTIYF
TRBV9,TRBJ2-7,CASSRTSGSKVPYEQYF
TRBV6-5,TRBJ1-1,CASSYLPIRLNTEAFF
TRBV29-1,TRBJ2-1,CSVEPRGFKIYNEQFF
TRBV7-2,TRBJ2-7,CASSLGGGGYEQYF
TRBV5-8,TRBJ2-2,CASSLQGGPGELFF
TRBV28,TRBJ1-1,CASSPMGTGDTEAFF
TRBV28,TRBJ2-7,CASSFKSGESWYEQYF
TRBV7-7,TRBJ2-3,CASSLGREGRDTQYF
TRBV5-1,TRBJ1-1,CASSLTGYTEAFF
TRBV7-9,TRBJ1-2,CASSDSGGIYGYTF
TRBV19,TRBJ1-1,CASNSAPRAGPPFLEAFF
TRBV14,TRBJ2-7,CASSQGQGPHEQYF
TRBV9,TRBJ2-7,CASSAEAAGGPVYEQYF
TRBV30,TRBJ2-1,CAWGLAGGMNEQFF
TRBV19,TRBJ1-5,CASSEAPGQINQPQHF
TRBV9,TRBJ1-1,CASSVDRDTEAFF
TRBV7-9,TRBJ1-1,CSSSLFRNTEAFF
TRBV28,TRBJ2-7,CASSSTGLAGVAEQYF
TRBV7-9,TRBJ2-6,CASSSTESGANVLTF
TRBV6-1,TRBJ1-1,CASWTRVNTEAFF
TRBV7-3,TRBJ1-1,CASSLQGSNTEAFF
TRBV11-2,TRBJ2-5,CASSLISSGQRTQYF
TRBV4-3,TRBJ2-7,CASSQDLRYRGDEQYF
TRBV6-6,TRBJ2-2,CASSRGQGRDTGELFF
TRBV29-1,TRBJ2-2,CSGRLAGAGELFF
TRBV6-6,TRBJ2-1,CASSWTSGPVNGQFF
TRBV4-3,TRBJ2-2,CASSQDVLAGNTGELFF
TRBV2,TRBJ2-7,CASSEAESYEQYF
TRBV7-3,TRBJ2-3,CASSSAGGVTDTQYF
TRBV19,TRBJ2-7,CASSGGDRYEQYF
TRBV6-6,TRBJ1-5,CASSYLRDSNQPQHF
TRBV5-4,TRBJ2-7,CASSLTSGNYEQYF
TRBV2,TRBJ2-6,CASSDRGPFFSSGANVLTF
TRBV18,TRBJ1-2,CASSPRIDRGFGYTF
TRBV25-1,TRBJ2-1,CASSAYHSSGGNNEQFF
TRBV11-2,TRBJ1-4,CASSLGPGGLSEKLFF
TRBV9,TRBJ2-5,CASSVDPGVRETQYF
TRBV6-5,TRBJ2-7,CASSLTGTGSSYEQYF
TRBV27,TRBJ1-1,CASSLSKGRTEAFF
TRBV5-1,TRBJ1-5,CASSLGQAPNQPQHF
TRBV6-1,TRBJ2-7,CASSEDSNEQYF
TRBV5-1,TRBJ1-1,CASQGQVNTEAFF
TRBV4-3,TRBJ2-7,CASSQDAGVGVGEQYF
TRBV30,TRBJ1-2,CAWSLGRGVGYTF
TRBV7-8,TRBJ2-1,CASSRIQRDLRTYYNEQFF
TRBV15,TRBJ2-2,CATSRDTATREPLTGELFF
TRBV27,TRBJ1-2,CASSFGQGPYGYTF
TRBV5-4,TRBJ2-1,CASSLVLAGGGNEQFF
TRBV2,TRBJ2-7,CASTGASYEQYF
TRBV7-9,TRBJ2-2,CSSSFLRTGRGGTGELFF
TRBV5-4,TRBJ2-7,CASSTDTLDNEQYF
TRBV7-6,TRBJ2-1,CASSLILGPGGEQFF
TRBV29-1,TRBJ2-2,CSAEIRTGTGELFF
TRBV11-2,TRBJ1-3,CASSYLDSLLTGNTIYF